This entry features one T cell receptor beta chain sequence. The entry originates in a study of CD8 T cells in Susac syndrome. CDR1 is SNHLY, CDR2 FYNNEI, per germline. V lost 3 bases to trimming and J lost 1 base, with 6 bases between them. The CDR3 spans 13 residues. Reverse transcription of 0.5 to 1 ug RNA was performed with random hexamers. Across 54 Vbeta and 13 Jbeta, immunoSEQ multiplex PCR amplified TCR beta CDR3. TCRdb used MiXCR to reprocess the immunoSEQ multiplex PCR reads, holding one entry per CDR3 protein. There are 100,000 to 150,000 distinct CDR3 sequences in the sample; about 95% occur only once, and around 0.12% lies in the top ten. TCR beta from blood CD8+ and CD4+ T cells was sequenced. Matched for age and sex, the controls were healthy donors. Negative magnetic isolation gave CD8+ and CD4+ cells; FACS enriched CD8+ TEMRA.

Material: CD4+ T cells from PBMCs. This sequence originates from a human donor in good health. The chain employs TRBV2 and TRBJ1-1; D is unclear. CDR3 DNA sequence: TGTGCCAGCAGTGACGGGCCGAACACTGAAGCTTTCTTT. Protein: CASSDGPNTEAFF.